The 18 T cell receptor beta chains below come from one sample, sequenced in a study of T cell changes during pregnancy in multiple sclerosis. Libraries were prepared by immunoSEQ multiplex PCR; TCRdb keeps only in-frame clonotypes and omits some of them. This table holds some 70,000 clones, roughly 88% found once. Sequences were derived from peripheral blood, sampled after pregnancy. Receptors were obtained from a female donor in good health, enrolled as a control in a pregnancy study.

DNA for the CDR3: TGTGCCACCAGCAGAGATATAGGAGCCTACGAGCAGTACTTC. As protein: CATSRDIGAYEQYF. The chain couples TRBV15 to TRBJ2-7; no reliable D call. The ends were cut back, 0 bases at V and 2 bases at J, with 8 bases in the middle. The CDR3 loop spans 14 amino acids. Germline V lookup: CDR1 LNHNV, CDR2 YYDKDF (reference sequence).

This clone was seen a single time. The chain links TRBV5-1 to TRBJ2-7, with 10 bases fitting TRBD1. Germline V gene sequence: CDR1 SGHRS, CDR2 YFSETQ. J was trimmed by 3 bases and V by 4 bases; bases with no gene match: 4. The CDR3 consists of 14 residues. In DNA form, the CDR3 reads TGCGCCAGCAGCGGGGGACAGGGGAACTACGAGCAGTACTTC. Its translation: CASSGGQGNYEQYF.

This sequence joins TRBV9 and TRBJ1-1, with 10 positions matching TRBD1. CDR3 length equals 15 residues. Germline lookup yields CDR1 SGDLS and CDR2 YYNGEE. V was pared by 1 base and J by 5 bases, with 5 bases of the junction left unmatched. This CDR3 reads CASSVTGTGETEAFF. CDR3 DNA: TGTGCCAGCAGCGTAACCGGGACAGGGGAGACTGAAGCTTTCTTT.

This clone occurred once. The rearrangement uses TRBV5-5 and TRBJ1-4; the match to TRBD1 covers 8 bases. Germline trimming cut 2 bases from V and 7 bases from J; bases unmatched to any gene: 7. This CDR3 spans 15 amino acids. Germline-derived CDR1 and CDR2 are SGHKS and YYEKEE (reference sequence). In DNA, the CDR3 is TGTGCCAGCAGCTTTGCCCGGGACAGGAGTGAAAAACTGTTTTTT. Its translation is CASSFARDRSEKLFF. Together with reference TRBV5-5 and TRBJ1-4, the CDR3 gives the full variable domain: DAGVTQSPTHLIKTRGQQVTLRCSPISGHKSVSWYQQVLGQGPQFIFQYYEKEERGRGNFPDRFSARQFPNYSSELNVNALLLGDSALYLCASSFARDRSEKLFFGSGTQLSVL.

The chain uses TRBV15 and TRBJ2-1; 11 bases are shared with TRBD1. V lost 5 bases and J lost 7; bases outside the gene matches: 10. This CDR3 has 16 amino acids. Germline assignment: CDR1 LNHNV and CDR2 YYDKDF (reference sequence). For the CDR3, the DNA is TGTGCCACCAGCGGGGATCGGGACAGGGGGAAGAATGAGCAGTTCTTC. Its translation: CATSGDRDRGKNEQFF.

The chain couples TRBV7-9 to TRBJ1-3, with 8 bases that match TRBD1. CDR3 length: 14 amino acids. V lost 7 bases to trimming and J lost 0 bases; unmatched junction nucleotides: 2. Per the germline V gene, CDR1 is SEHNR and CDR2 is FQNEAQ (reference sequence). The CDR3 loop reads CASKQGDSGNTIYF. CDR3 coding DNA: TGTGCCAGCAAACAGGGGGACTCTGGAAACACCATATATTTT.

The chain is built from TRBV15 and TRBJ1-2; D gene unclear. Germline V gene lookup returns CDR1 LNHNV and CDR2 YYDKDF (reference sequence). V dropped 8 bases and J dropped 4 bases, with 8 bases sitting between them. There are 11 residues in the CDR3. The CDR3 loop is CATGTRYGYTF. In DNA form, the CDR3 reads TGTGCCACCGGTACACGCTATGGCTACACCTTC.

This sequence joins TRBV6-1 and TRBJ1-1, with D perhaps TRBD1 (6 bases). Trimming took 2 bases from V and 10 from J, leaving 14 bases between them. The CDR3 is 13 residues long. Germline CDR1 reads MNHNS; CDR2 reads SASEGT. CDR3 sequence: CASSEILGAGAFF. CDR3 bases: TGTGCCAGCAGTGAAATTCTGGGGGCCGGAGCTTTCTTT.

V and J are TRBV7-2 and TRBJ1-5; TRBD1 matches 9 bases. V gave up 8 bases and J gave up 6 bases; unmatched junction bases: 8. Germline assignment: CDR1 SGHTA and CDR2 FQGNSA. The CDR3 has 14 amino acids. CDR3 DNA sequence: TGTGCCAGCGCACAGGGGGCGGAGGGTCAGCCCCAGCATTTT. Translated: CASAQGAEGQPQHF.

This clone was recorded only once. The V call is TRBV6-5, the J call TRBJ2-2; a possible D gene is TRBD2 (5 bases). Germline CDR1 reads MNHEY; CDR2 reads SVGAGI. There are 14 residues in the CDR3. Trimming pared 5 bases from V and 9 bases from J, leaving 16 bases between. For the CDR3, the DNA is TGTGCCAGCAGTCAGCGGCGCCCCACGTGGGAGCTGTTTTTT. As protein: CASSQRRPTWELFF.

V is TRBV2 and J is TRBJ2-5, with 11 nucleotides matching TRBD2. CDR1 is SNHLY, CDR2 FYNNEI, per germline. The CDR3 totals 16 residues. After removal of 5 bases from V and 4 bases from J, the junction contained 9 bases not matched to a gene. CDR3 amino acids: CASSPLAGGPRETQYF. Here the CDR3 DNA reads TGTGCCAGCAGTCCCTTAGCGGGAGGGCCACGAGAGACCCAGTACTTC.

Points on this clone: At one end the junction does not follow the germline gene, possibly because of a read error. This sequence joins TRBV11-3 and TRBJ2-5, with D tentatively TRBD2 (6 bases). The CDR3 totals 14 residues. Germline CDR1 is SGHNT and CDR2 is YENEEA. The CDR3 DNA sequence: TGTGCCAGCAGCCTAGACCCGGACTACCAGACCCAGTACTTC. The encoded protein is CASSLDPDYQTQYF.

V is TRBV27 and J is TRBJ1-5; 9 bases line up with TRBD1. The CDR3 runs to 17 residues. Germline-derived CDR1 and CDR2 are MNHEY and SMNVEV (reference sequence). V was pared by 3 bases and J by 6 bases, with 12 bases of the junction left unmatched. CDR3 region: CASSFWGVQGASQPQHF. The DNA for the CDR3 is TGTGCCAGCAGTTTTTGGGGGGTACAGGGGGCTAGTCAGCCCCAGCATTTT.

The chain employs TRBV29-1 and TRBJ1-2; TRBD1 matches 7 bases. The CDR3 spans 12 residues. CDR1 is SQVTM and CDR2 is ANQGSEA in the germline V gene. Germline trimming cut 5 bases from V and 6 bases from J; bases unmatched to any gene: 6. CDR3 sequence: CSVRDSDDGYTF. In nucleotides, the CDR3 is TGCAGCGTTCGGGACAGTGACGATGGCTACACCTTC.

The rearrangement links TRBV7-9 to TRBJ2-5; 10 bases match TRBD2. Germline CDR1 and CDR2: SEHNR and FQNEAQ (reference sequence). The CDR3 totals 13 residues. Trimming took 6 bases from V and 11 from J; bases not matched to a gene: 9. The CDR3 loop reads CASSPGLAGEQYF. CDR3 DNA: TGTGCCAGCAGTCCCGGGCTAGCGGGGGAGCAGTACTTC.

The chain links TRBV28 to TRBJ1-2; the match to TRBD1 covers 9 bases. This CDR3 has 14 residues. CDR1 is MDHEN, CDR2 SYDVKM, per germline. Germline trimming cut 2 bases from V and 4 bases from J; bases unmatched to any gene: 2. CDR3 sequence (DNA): TGTGCCAGCAGTTTAGCGGACAGGGGCTATGGCTACACCTTC. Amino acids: CASSLADRGYGYTF.

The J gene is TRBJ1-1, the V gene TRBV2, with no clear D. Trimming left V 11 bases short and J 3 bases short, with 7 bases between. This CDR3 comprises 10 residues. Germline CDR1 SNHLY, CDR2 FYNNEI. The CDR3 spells CARVDTEAFF. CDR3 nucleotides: TGTGCCCGGGTCGACACTGAAGCTTTCTTT.

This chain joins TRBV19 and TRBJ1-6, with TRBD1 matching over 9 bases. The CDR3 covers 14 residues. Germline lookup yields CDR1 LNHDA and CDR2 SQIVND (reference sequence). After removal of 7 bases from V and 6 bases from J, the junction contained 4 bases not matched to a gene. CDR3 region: CASTGQGFNSPLHF. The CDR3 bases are TGTGCCAGTACGGGACAGGGCTTTAATTCACCCCTCCACTTT. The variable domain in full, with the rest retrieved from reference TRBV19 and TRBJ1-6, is DGGITQSPKYLFRKEGQNVTLSCEQNLNHDAMYWYRQDPGQGLRLIYYSQIVNDFQKGDIAEGYSVSREKKESFPLTVTSAQKNPTAFYLCASTGQGFNSPLHFGNGTRLTVT.